This record looks at one TCR beta chain sequence and its context. The germline gene is not matched at one end of the junction; a read error may be the cause. This sample stems from a study of tumor-infiltrating lymphocytes in primary liver carcinoma. CDR1 is MNHEY and CDR2 is SVGAGI in the germline V gene. This CDR3 has 19 amino acids. Constant-region priming of about 0.5 ug total RNA yielded TCR beta cDNA. ARM-PCR was slightly modified, and three nested multiplex PCR rounds with it gave rise to the TCR beta libraries. Both of the initial two PCR rounds ran for around 9 cycles and employed TRBV1-TRBV30 forward primers alongside a C-beta reverse primer. TCRdb reprocessed the multiplex PCR reads via MiXCR and lists one record per CDR3 protein. The sample carries almost 200,000 distinct CDR3 sequences, approximately 65% recorded once. Out of unsorted whole blood came the blood RNA, and germline DNA was extracted as well.

The TCR sequence derives from a woman aged 55-70 years with primary liver carcinoma and hepatitis B virus infection. Sequences were obtained from peripheral blood. The rearrangement uses TRBV6-5 and TRBJ2-3; the match to TRBD2 covers 12 bases. The CDR3 DNA reads TGTACCAGCAGTTACGCCGCCCCTAGCGGGAGGGGTCCGGGAGATACGCAGTATTTT. The encoded protein is CTSSYAAPSGRGPGDTQYF.